The 24 T cell receptor beta chains listed next were all sequenced from one sample in a study of blood T cell repertoires in COVID-19. TCRdb's copy holds only in-frame clones and misses some; the assay was immunoSEQ multiplex PCR. This sample has a few hundred thousand clones, with around 89% found just once. The sequenced sample was peripheral blood. These receptors were obtained from a woman aged 30 to 39 with COVID-19, enrolled during active disease.

J is TRBJ1-1 and V is TRBV6-6; 8 nucleotides match TRBD1. With V trimmed by 5 bases and J by 8 bases, 13 bases remained unmatched. The CDR3 consists of 15 residues. Germline CDR1 and CDR2: MNHNY and SVGAGI (reference sequence). The CDR3 here is CASSLRGQAPSEAFF. CDR3 nucleotides: TGTGCCAGCAGTCTACGGGGACAGGCCCCATCAGAAGCTTTCTTT.

CDR3 loop: CASRHRNEQFF. CDR3 coding DNA: TGTGCCAGCAGACACCGAAATGAGCAGTTCTTC. This chain uses TRBV11-3 with TRBJ2-1; the D is unclear. The CDR3 covers 11 residues. The germline V and J ends were trimmed by 6 bases and 7 bases, with 7 bases remaining between them. Per the germline V gene, CDR1 is SGHNT and CDR2 is YENEEA.

A few counts support this clone. CDR3 coding DNA: TGCGCCAGCAGCATAATTTCCGGGACAGGAGGCTCACCCCTCCACTTT. Encoded protein: CASSIISGTGGSPLHF. The chain is built from TRBV5-1 and TRBJ1-6; 8 bases are a match to TRBD1. The V segment lost 4 bases and the J segment 10 bases; nucleotides outside the gene matches: 13. Germline V gives CDR1 SGHRS, CDR2 YFSETQ. CDR3 length: 16 amino acids.

The chain recombines TRBV7-9 with TRBJ2-5; D possibly corresponds to TRBD2 (6 bases). This CDR3 contains 15 residues. V dropped 5 bases and J dropped 4 bases, with 17 bases sitting between them. Per germline, CDR1 SEHNR and CDR2 FQNEAQ (reference sequence). The CDR3 coding sequence is TGTGCCAGCAGCCCGGGGGACCTCCGTGGAGAGACCCAGTACTTC. It codes for CASSPGDLRGETQYF.

This clone was recorded once. The chain employs TRBV12-5 and TRBJ1-1; no clear D. V was trimmed by 1 base and J by 6 bases, leaving 6 bases between them. The germline V gene encodes CDR1 LGHNT and CDR2 FRNRAP. The CDR3 runs to 12 residues. Written as DNA, the CDR3 is TGTGCTAGTGGTTTGGAACCGGCTGAAGCTTTCTTT. This codes for CASGLEPAEAFF.

The chain couples TRBV18 to TRBJ2-7; D might be TRBD2 (5 bases). In germline, CDR1 is KGHSH, CDR2 LQKENI. The CDR3 extends over 13 amino acids. V was clipped by 2 bases and J by 0 bases, with 5 bases between them. CDR3 nucleotide sequence: TGTGCCAGCTCACCAGGACTCTCCTACGAGCAGTACTTC. Translation gives CASSPGLSYEQYF. The whole variable domain, remainder taken from reference TRBV18 and TRBJ2-7, is NAGVMQNPRHLVRRRGQEARLRCSPMKGHSHVYWYRQLPEEGLKFMVYLQKENIIDESGMPKERFSAEFPKEGPSILRIQQVVRGDSAAYFCASSPGLSYEQYFGPGTRLTVT.

The chain links TRBV7-2 to TRBJ2-3, with D unresolved. Trimming took 5 bases from V and 8 from J, leaving 8 bases between them. Germline V gene lookup returns CDR1 SGHTA and CDR2 FQGNSA. This CDR3 has 11 residues. CDR3: CASSPLGTQYF. The DNA of the CDR3 is TGTGCCAGCAGCCCCCTCGGTACGCAGTATTTT.

The V and J genes are TRBV6-5 and TRBJ2-1; 7 bases are a match to TRBD1. V lost 4 bases to trimming and J lost 5 bases; unmatched junction nucleotides: 5. Germline V gene lookup returns CDR1 MNHEY and CDR2 SVGAGI. This CDR3 is built from 14 residues. The CDR3 reads CASSWTGTDNEQFF. The CDR3 coding sequence is TGTGCCAGCAGTTGGACAGGAACCGACAATGAGCAGTTCTTC.

In its sample, this clone was seen a few times. The rearrangement uses TRBV6-1 and TRBJ2-1; 7 bases agree with TRBD2. Germline assignment: CDR1 MNHNS and CDR2 SASEGT. The CDR3 sequence is 13 residues long. J lost 6 bases, V lost 3 bases, and 2 bases had no gene match. CDR3 DNA sequence: TGTGCCAGCAGTGATCTAGCGGCCAATGAGCAGTTCTTC. Translation gives CASSDLAANEQFF.

The chain uses TRBV9 and TRBJ2-7; 8 nucleotides agree with TRBD2. With V trimmed by 4 bases and J by 2 bases, 14 bases remained unmatched. The germline CDR1 and CDR2 sequences are SGDLS and YYNGEE. The CDR3 is made up of 17 amino acids. The CDR3 DNA reads as TGTGCCAGCAGCCCCCGCGGGGGGACTACATCTACCTACGAGCAGTACTTC. It translates to CASSPRGGTTSTYEQYF.

The table lists this clone with a count of one. The chain employs TRBV6-2 or TRBV6-3 and TRBJ1-5, with 7 positions matching TRBD1. In germline, CDR1 is MNHEY, CDR2 SVGEGT. Losses at the gene ends were 3 bases for V and 3 bases for J; bases not matched to a gene: 8. This CDR3 comprises 16 residues. The CDR3 spells CASSYSQGGPNQPQHF. The CDR3 nucleotides are TGTGCCAGCAGTTATTCCCAGGGGGGCCCCAATCAGCCCCAGCATTTT.

V is TRBV25-1 and J is TRBJ1-6, with D unresolved. Per germline, CDR1 MGHDK and CDR2 SYGVNS. Trimming pared 6 bases from V and 5 bases from J, leaving 8 bases between. The CDR3 spans 13 residues. CDR3 in DNA: TGTGCCAGCAGACTTACAGATAATTCACCCCTCCACTTT. This gives the protein CASRLTDNSPLHF.

This chain uses TRBV18 with TRBJ1-2; D gene ambiguous. V was cut by 3 bases and J by 6 bases, with 14 bases left in between. Germline assignment: CDR1 KGHSH and CDR2 LQKENI. The CDR3 is 14 amino acids. Here the CDR3 reads CASSPSGVRDGYTF. CDR3 DNA sequence: TGTGCCAGCTCACCTTCCGGGGTTCGCGATGGCTACACCTTC.

The chain has TRBV4-2 and TRBJ1-2; D possibly corresponds to TRBD1 (6 bases). CDR1 is LGHNA and CDR2 is YNFKEQ in the germline V gene. V shed 0 bases and J shed 4 bases, with 9 bases lying between them. CDR3 length: 14 residues. The CDR3 DNA follows: TGTGCCAGCAGCCAAGATCACAGGGTCTATGGCTACACCTTC. Its translation: CASSQDHRVYGYTF.

This clone has just one count. V usage is TRBV19 and J usage is TRBJ1-5, with TRBD1 matching 7 bases. Germline V gene sequence: CDR1 LNHDA, CDR2 SQIVND (reference sequence). The CDR3 loop spans 15 amino acids. The V gene end was trimmed by 6 bases and the J gene end by 6 bases; junction bases not matched to a gene: 11. CDR3 DNA: TGTGCCAGTAGCCCCGCGAGGGGGCCTGGTCAGCCCCAGCATTTT. As protein: CASSPARGPGQPQHF.

The chain uses TRBV19 and TRBJ1-1, with TRBD1 identical over 10 bases. The germline V gene has CDR1 LNHDA and CDR2 SQIVND (reference sequence). J gave up 7 bases and V 6 bases, and 8 bases lay outside the gene matches. The CDR3 loop spans 14 amino acids. The CDR3 DNA sequence: TGTGCCAGTAGGAAGGGACAGGGGCCGGATGAAGCTTTCTTT. It yields the protein CASRKGQGPDEAFF.

This clone was observed a handful of times. This chain links TRBV5-6 with TRBJ2-5; 12 positions match TRBD1. The CDR3 sequence is 16 residues long. The germline gives CDR1 SGHDT, CDR2 YYEEEE. V was clipped by 3 bases and J by 5 bases; unmatched bases: 8. CDR3 nucleotides: TGTGCCAGCAGCTGGACCGGGACAGGGGGCGCGGAGACCCAGTACTTC. Its translation: CASSWTGTGGAETQYF.

The chain has TRBV4-2 and TRBJ2-2; D may be TRBD1 (6 bases). In germline, CDR1 is LGHNA, CDR2 YNFKEQ. Trimming removed 4 bases from V and 5 bases from J, with 17 bases in between. The CDR3 spans 16 residues. CDR3 in amino acids: CASSLETRGLTGELFF. The CDR3 DNA is TGTGCCAGCAGCCTAGAAACCAGGGGATTAACCGGGGAGCTGTTTTTT.

The rearrangement uses TRBV7-2 and TRBJ2-5, with D perhaps TRBD2 (5 bases). Germline V gene data show CDR1 as SGHTA and CDR2 as FQGNSA. Trimming took off 1 base at V and 1 base at J, with 7 bases between the two ends. CDR3 length: 14 amino acids. DNA for the CDR3: TGTGCCAGCAGCTTAGACACTAGCCAAGAGACCCAGTACTTC. This translates into CASSLDTSQETQYF.

This chain connects TRBV7-2 to TRBJ1-2, with 8 bases lining up with TRBD1. After removal of 5 bases from V and 8 bases from J, the junction contained 19 bases not matched to a gene. From germline, CDR1 is SGHTA and CDR2 FQGNSA. The CDR3 is 17 amino acids. This CDR3 is CASSDRGSGSRGEGYTF. Here the CDR3 DNA reads TGTGCCAGCAGCGACAGGGGCTCGGGTTCCAGGGGAGAGGGCTACACCTTC.

The chain recombines TRBV12-3 or TRBV12-4 with TRBJ2-5; 7 nucleotides match TRBD2. CDR3 length equals 13 residues. V dropped 2 bases and J dropped 8; count of bases not matched to a gene: 5. The CDR3 coding sequence is TGTGCCAGCAGTTTACCGGGGGGAACCACCCAGTACTTC. This gives the protein CASSLPGGTTQYF.

This clone was found once. The CDR3 spells CASSFSTGGPHEQYV. As DNA, the CDR3 is TGTGCCAGCAGCTTTTCTACAGGGGGTCCCCACGAGCAGTACGTC. This chain uses TRBV7-9 with TRBJ2-7; 8 positions match TRBD1. The CDR3 is made up of 15 amino acids. V lost 3 bases and J lost 5; bases outside the gene matches: 9. CDR1 is SEHNR, CDR2 FQNEAQ, per germline (reference sequence).

This clone occurred a few times. V is TRBV10-3 and J is TRBJ1-4; TRBD1 agrees at 9 bases. The CDR3 runs 14 residues. V was clipped by 2 bases and J by 8 bases; unmatched bases: 3. The V gene's germline CDR1 is ENHRY and CDR2 SYGVKD. The CDR3 spells CAISEADRGEKLFF. CDR3 DNA: TGTGCCATCAGTGAGGCGGACAGGGGAGAAAAACTGTTTTTT.

The chain links TRBV15 to TRBJ2-5; the D is unclear. The CDR3 is 14 residues long. Trimming removed 0 bases from V and 2 bases from J, with 7 bases in between. The germline CDR1 and CDR2 sequences are LNHNV and YYDKDF (reference sequence). The CDR3, as DNA: TGTGCCACCAGCAGAGACTCTCAGCAAGAGACCCAGTACTTC. This gives the protein CATSRDSQQETQYF.